Shown below are 13 T cell receptor beta chains from a single sample sequenced in a study of blood T cell repertoires in COVID-19. The protocol was immunoSEQ multiplex PCR, while the TCRdb copy is restricted to in-frame clones and leaves out a portion. Of roughly 94,000 clones in the sample, approximately 82% are singletons; the top ten hold more than 20%. Source material: peripheral blood. The receptors originated from a man aged 55 to 70 with acute or convalescent COVID-19.

The chain joins TRBV25-1 to TRBJ1-2; 7 bases map to TRBD1. V lost 7 bases to trimming and J lost 3 bases; unmatched junction nucleotides: 14. Germline CDR1 reads MGHDK; CDR2 reads SYGVNS. The CDR3 length is 16 residues. The CDR3 is CASTSVGQGEHYGYTF. Written as DNA, the CDR3 is TGTGCCAGCACCTCAGTAGGGCAGGGGGAACACTATGGCTACACCTTC.

This clone occurred a few times. The rearrangement joins TRBV2 to TRBJ2-1, with TRBD2 matching over 7 bases. This CDR3 region has 12 residues. The V gene end was trimmed by 1 base and the J gene end by 9 bases; junction bases not matched to a gene: 0. Germline assignment: CDR1 SNHLY and CDR2 FYNNEI. The CDR3, as DNA: TGTGCCAGCAGTGAAGAGCGGGGTGAGCAGTTCTTC. Protein product: CASSEERGEQFF.

The V and J genes are TRBV7-8 and TRBJ2-5; TRBD1 aligns across 8 bases. The germline V gene has CDR1 SGHVS and CDR2 FQNEAQ. This CDR3 has 14 residues. After removal of 5 bases from V and 5 bases from J, the junction contained 7 bases not matched to a gene. This CDR3 is CASSPGTGYETQYF. CDR3 coding DNA: TGTGCCAGCAGCCCCGGGACAGGCTACGAGACCCAGTACTTC.

V usage is TRBV5-1 and J usage is TRBJ1-2; D is unresolved. The length of the CDR3 is 15 residues. Germline lookup yields CDR1 SGHRS and CDR2 YFSETQ. V was trimmed by 0 bases and J by 0 bases, leaving 9 bases between them. This CDR3 is CASSLGGLANYGYTF. The CDR3 coding sequence is TGCGCCAGCAGCTTGGGAGGGTTAGCTAACTATGGCTACACCTTC. The whole variable domain, remainder taken from reference TRBV5-1 and TRBJ1-2, is KAGVTQTPRYLIKTRGQQVTLSCSPISGHRSVSWYQQTPGQGLQFLFEYFSETQRNKGNFPGRFSGRQFSNSRSEMNVSTLELGDSALYLCASSLGGLANYGYTFGSGTRLTVV.

DNA of the CDR3: TGTGCCAGCAGTAATGACAGGGCCAATTCACCCCTCCACTTT. Translated, it gives CASSNDRANSPLHF. The rearrangement uses TRBV6-5 and TRBJ1-6, with 7 bases matching TRBD1. Germline CDR1 is MNHEY and CDR2 is SVGAGI. After removal of 5 bases from V and 7 bases from J, the junction contained 5 bases not matched to a gene. This CDR3 is built from 14 residues.

The chain couples TRBV28 to TRBJ2-5; 7 nucleotides line up with TRBD1. Per germline, CDR1 MDHEN and CDR2 SYDVKM. Trimming took 6 bases from V and 5 from J; bases not matched to a gene: 9. The CDR3 totals 14 residues. This chain's CDR3 is CASSPPRRGETQYF. For the CDR3, the DNA is TGTGCCAGCAGCCCACCTCGCAGGGGGGAGACCCAGTACTTC.

The chain links TRBV28 to TRBJ2-7; TRBD2 aligns across 12 bases. CDR1 is MDHEN and CDR2 is SYDVKM in the germline V gene. With 5 bases clipped from V and 10 bases from J, the junction kept 12 bases outside the gene matches. The CDR3 is made up of 15 amino acids. CDR3 amino acids: CASSPPTSGGPEQYF. In DNA, the CDR3 is TGTGCCAGCAGTCCTCCGACTAGCGGGGGCCCAGAACAGTACTTC.

CDR3 in DNA: TGTGCCGCGGGGCAGGGCAGCAACTCTGGAAACACCATATATTTT. It translates to CAAGQGSNSGNTIYF. The genes are TRBV6-5 and TRBJ1-3; D is possibly TRBD1 (5 bases). CDR3 length equals 15 residues. V was clipped by 11 bases and J by 0 bases, with 17 bases between them. Germline assignment: CDR1 MNHEY and CDR2 SVGAGI.

The chain recombines TRBV10-3 with TRBJ1-1, with D possibly matching TRBD1 (6 bases). There are 14 residues in the CDR3. CDR1 and CDR2 from the germline V gene are ENHRY and SYGVKD. Trimming removed 2 bases at V and 6 bases at J, with 13 bases between. CDR3 nucleotides: TGTGCCATCAGTGAGACATCCGGACAGCCTGAAGCTTTCTTT. Its translation: CAISETSGQPEAFF.

The chain links TRBV7-9 to TRBJ2-5, with 7 bases identical to TRBD1. The CDR3 has 14 amino acids. Per the germline V gene, CDR1 is SEHNR and CDR2 is FQNEAQ (reference sequence). After removal of 2 bases from V and 5 bases from J, the junction contained 5 bases not matched to a gene. DNA for the CDR3: TGTGCCAGCAGCTTAAGAGGGGGCCTGGAGACCCAGTACTTC. Translating gives CASSLRGGLETQYF.

The rearrangement joins TRBV5-1 to TRBJ1-4, with TRBD1 matching 7 bases. CDR1 is SGHRS, CDR2 YFSETQ, per germline. The length of the CDR3 is 15 residues. The junction had 4 bases not matched to a gene; V was cut back by 0 bases and J by 5 bases. In DNA form, the CDR3 reads TGCGCCAGCAGCTTGGAACAGGGGTGGAATGAAAAACTGTTTTTT. This translates into CASSLEQGWNEKLFF.

The chain couples TRBV5-1 to TRBJ2-7; a weak D match, TRBD1 (6 bases). This CDR3 is built from 14 residues. Germline-derived CDR1 and CDR2 are SGHRS and YFSETQ. The V gene lost 4 bases and the J gene lost 3 bases, with 14 bases spanning the gap. Here the CDR3 DNA reads TGCGCCAGCAGCCTTGGGGCAGGGGTCTACGAGCAGTACGTC. This gives the protein CASSLGAGVYEQYV.

The chain carries TRBV6-2 or TRBV6-3 and TRBJ2-2; D is possibly TRBD2 (5 bases). The CDR3 totals 18 residues. V was pared by 0 bases and J by 1 base, with 15 bases between. The germline V gene has CDR1 MNHEY and CDR2 SVGEGT. CDR3 region: CASSYSTRRALNTGELFF. The CDR3 nucleotides are TGTGCCAGCAGTTACTCCACCCGGCGGGCCCTGAACACCGGGGAGCTGTTTTTT.